This T cell receptor (beta chain) was sequenced in a study of Graves' ophthalmopathy and Graves' hyperthyroidism. Study-wide context: Untreated patients at initial diagnosis provided peripheral blood. Overall study results and limits: Also, most clonotypes expanded in the thyroid above 0.001 frequency appeared in blood.

In the case of this clonotype: What it binds is unknown.

TCR beta CDR3 regions were amplified from RNA transcripts. Following a first-round RT-PCR that used HTBI primers, a second-round multiplex PCR was carried out. TCRdb reanalysed the multiplex PCR reads using MiXCR and keeps one entry per CDR3 protein. The data show about 740,000 distinct CDR3 sequences, around 40% seen once. Active ophthalmopathy (CAS at least 3, NOSPECS at least 4), lasting under 3 months. Exclusion applied to patients with other autoimmune diseases, uncontrolled infections, pregnancy or lactation. Per the germline V gene, CDR1 is MGHDK and CDR2 is SYGVNS. Trimming cost V 6 bases and J 7 bases, with 12 bases left between them. The length of the CDR3 is 13 residues.

This clonotype originated in an adult man with Graves' ophthalmopathy. The genes are TRBV25-1 and TRBJ2-2; D is ambiguous. Sequencing used peripheral blood. The CDR3 coding sequence is TGTGCCAGCAGCGCTACGTATCTCGGGGAGCTGTTTTTT. Amino acids: CASSATYLGELFF.